These 19 T cell receptor beta chains originate from one sample sequenced in a study of blood T cell repertoires in COVID-19. Sequencing was performed with immunoSEQ multiplex PCR; in TCRdb, only in-frame clones are kept and a portion is missing. The sample has 210,000 or so clones, about 92% seen once. Sequencing was carried out using peripheral blood. The source of these receptors is a man between 25 and 39 years old with acute or convalescent COVID-19.

This chain joins TRBV7-9 and TRBJ1-2, with D possibly matching TRBD1 (5 bases). Trimming removed 10 bases at V and 2 bases at J, with 14 bases between. The CDR3 contains 13 residues. The germline gives CDR1 SEHNR, CDR2 FQNEAQ (reference sequence). The CDR3: CATRFGGNYGYTF. As DNA, the CDR3 is TGTGCCACCCGGTTCGGGGGGAACTATGGCTACACCTTC.

The CDR3 region is CASTVGDRGSGNTIYF. DNA of the CDR3: TGTGCCAGTACAGTAGGGGACAGAGGCTCTGGAAACACCATATATTTT. V usage is TRBV19 and J usage is TRBJ1-3, with TRBD1 identical over 7 bases. The V gene end was trimmed by 7 bases and the J gene end by 0 bases; junction bases not matched to a gene: 9. Looked up from germline, CDR1 is LNHDA and CDR2 is SQIVND (reference sequence). This CDR3 is 16 amino acids long.

Of note for this clone: A read error may account for a junction end that differs from germline. The chain has TRBV5-1 and TRBJ2-7; the match to TRBD2 covers 15 bases. CDR3 length equals 18 residues. CDR1 and CDR2 (germline): SGHRS, YFSETQ. In nucleotides, the CDR3 is TGCGCCAGCAGCCCGGGACTAGCGGGAGGCGTCTCAGTCTACGGGCAGTACTTC. Protein product: CASSPGLAGGVSVYGQYF.

The genes are TRBV11-1 and TRBJ2-7; 7 bases align to TRBD1. The length of the CDR3 is 14 residues. Germline trimming cut 7 bases from V and 4 bases from J; bases unmatched to any gene: 10. The V gene's germline CDR1 is SGHAT and CDR2 FQDESV (reference sequence). CDR3 sequence (DNA): TGTGCCAGCACCGGGACAGAGAACGCTTACGAGCAGTACTTC. Translated, it gives CASTGTENAYEQYF. Based on the CDR3 plus reference TRBV11-1 and TRBJ2-7, the full variable domain is EAEVAQSPRYKITEKSQAVAFWCDPISGHATLYWYRQILGQGPELLVQFQDESVVDDSQLPKDRFSAERLKGVDSTLKIQPAELGDSAMYLCASTGTENAYEQYFGPGTRLTVT.

V and J are TRBV18 and TRBJ1-4; 8 nucleotides align to TRBD1. Germline V gene sequence: CDR1 KGHSH, CDR2 LQKENI. Trimming at V came to 5 bases and at J to 0 bases, leaving 5 bases not matched to a gene. This CDR3 comprises 16 residues. The CDR3 loop is CASSSQGATTNEKLFF. The CDR3 bases are TGTGCCAGCTCAAGCCAGGGGGCTACAACTAATGAAAAACTGTTTTTT.

This clone has a count of ten or more. The genes are TRBV4-1 and TRBJ2-1; tentative D call: TRBD2 (5 bases). The CDR3 has 15 amino acids. From germline, CDR1 is MGHRA and CDR2 YSYEKL. Trimming took 1 base from V and 6 from J, leaving 13 bases between them. The CDR3 region is CASSQVVSSGNEQFF. Written as DNA, the CDR3 is TGCGCCAGCAGCCAAGTGGTGTCGAGCGGCAATGAGCAGTTCTTC.

V gene TRBV5-5 combines with J gene TRBJ2-7; 7 nucleotides match TRBD1. Germline CDR1 reads SGHKS; CDR2 reads YYEKEE (reference sequence). The CDR3 has 15 amino acids. With 4 bases clipped from V and 0 bases from J, the junction kept 7 bases outside the gene matches. The CDR3: CASSLLGTVSYEQYF. The CDR3 bases are TGTGCCAGCAGCCTACTAGGGACAGTCTCCTACGAGCAGTACTTC.

The rearrangement joins TRBV9 to TRBJ1-3, with a possible D match to TRBD1 (6 bases). CDR3 length equals 15 residues. Trimming removed 0 bases from V and 6 bases from J, with 13 bases in between. Germline V gene data show CDR1 as SGDLS and CDR2 as YYNGEE. In DNA form, the CDR3 reads TGTGCCAGCAGCGTAGATCTCCAGGGGCCAAACACCATATATTTT. The encoded protein is CASSVDLQGPNTIYF.

This sequence joins TRBV10-3 and TRBJ1-4; D perhaps matches TRBD1 (5 bases). The CDR3 covers 15 residues. The germline V and J ends were trimmed by 4 bases and 2 bases, with 11 bases remaining between them. CDR1 and CDR2 (germline): ENHRY, SYGVKD. CDR3 residues: CAISAQVGTNEKLFF. The CDR3 DNA is TGTGCCATCAGTGCACAGGTAGGCACTAATGAAAAACTGTTTTTT.

This clone was found once. This chain connects TRBV7-8 to TRBJ1-2; the D is unclear. The CDR3 totals 13 residues. Germline assignment: CDR1 SGHVS and CDR2 FQNEAQ. V was trimmed by 5 bases and J by 5 bases, leaving 12 bases between them. In nucleotides, the CDR3 is TGTGCCAGCAGCCCCCTAAGGGAGTATGGCTACACCTTC. Its translation: CASSPLREYGYTF.

This chain joins TRBV7-2 and TRBJ2-3; 7 positions match TRBD1. Germline lookup yields CDR1 SGHTA and CDR2 FQGNSA. This CDR3 is 16 amino acids long. V gave up 7 bases and J gave up 1 base; unmatched junction bases: 11. CDR3 in amino acids: CASIKGADPRTDTQYF. In DNA form, the CDR3 reads TGTGCCAGCATCAAGGGGGCGGACCCTCGCACAGATACGCAGTATTTT.

The J gene is TRBJ2-2, the V gene TRBV11-2; 11 bases align to TRBD2. The CDR3 sequence is 16 residues long. V lost 0 bases and J lost 5; bases outside the gene matches: 2. Germline CDR1 and CDR2: SGHAT and FQNNGV. The chain's CDR3 is CASSLEGLAVTGELFF. The CDR3, as DNA: TGTGCCAGCAGCTTAGAGGGACTAGCGGTAACCGGGGAGCTGTTTTTT. The entire variable domain, with the rest obtained from reference TRBV11-2 and TRBJ2-2, is as follows: EAGVAQSPRYKIIEKRQSVAFWCNPISGHATLYWYQQILGQGPKLLIQFQNNGVVDDSQLPKDRFSAERLKGVDSTLKIQPAKLEDSAVYLCASSLEGLAVTGELFFGEGSRLTVL.

The genes are TRBV19 and TRBJ1-2; D not certain. The CDR3 loop spans 17 amino acids. V lost 4 bases to trimming and J lost 1 base, with 19 bases between them. Germline-derived CDR1 and CDR2 are LNHDA and SQIVND (reference sequence). The DNA of the CDR3 is TGTGCCAGTAGTAGGAGTACGGCTGTGGGTTTTAACTATGGCTACACCTTC. It codes for CASSRSTAVGFNYGYTF.

V is TRBV11-2 and J is TRBJ2-7, with 8 bases that match TRBD1. The CDR3 runs 17 residues. With 3 bases clipped from V and 5 bases from J, the junction kept 15 bases outside the gene matches. Germline CDR1 reads SGHAT; CDR2 reads FQNNGV. The CDR3 nucleotides read TGTGCCAGCAGCTTGACAGGGGCCATTTCCATTTCGGACGAGCAGTACTTC. Its protein product is CASSLTGAISISDEQYF.

The rearrangement joins TRBV7-9 to TRBJ2-7; 9 positions agree with TRBD1. The V gene's germline CDR1 is SEHNR and CDR2 FQNEAQ (reference sequence). Losses at the gene ends were 3 bases for V and 7 bases for J; bases not matched to a gene: 22. The CDR3 contains 19 residues. DNA for the CDR3: TGTGCCAGCAGCTTCCCACGAGGGGGACAGGGCTCGGCTGGTCAGGAGCAGTACTTC. It codes for CASSFPRGGQGSAGQEQYF.

The rearrangement links TRBV6-5 to TRBJ2-5; D call uncertain. Per germline, CDR1 MNHEY and CDR2 SVGAGI. CDR3 size: 14 residues. V was pared by 5 bases and J by 2 bases, with 12 bases between. In DNA form, the CDR3 reads TGTGCCAGCAGTAAACACCAGGCTCAAGAGACCCAGTACTTC. Translation gives CASSKHQAQETQYF.

V is TRBV28 and J is TRBJ2-3, with 12 bases identical to TRBD1. After removal of 4 bases from V and 8 bases from J, the junction contained 7 bases not matched to a gene. The V gene's germline CDR1 is MDHEN and CDR2 SYDVKM. CDR3 length: 15 amino acids. In DNA, the CDR3 is TGTGCCAGCAGTTCCCCTGGGACAGGGGGCGGTACGCAGTATTTT. Protein sequence: CASSSPGTGGGTQYF.

This chain joins TRBV5-8 and TRBJ2-1, with 14 positions matching TRBD2. The V and J ends lost 3 bases and 7 bases, in that order; junction bases with no gene match: 3. CDR3 length equals 15 residues. Germline V lookup: CDR1 SGHTS, CDR2 YDEGEE. The CDR3 DNA reads as TGTGCCAGCAGCTCCGGACTAGCGGGAGGAAATGAGCAGTTCTTC. Its protein product is CASSSGLAGGNEQFF.

This chain links TRBV4-2 with TRBJ2-7; TRBD2 matches at 8 bases. The trim removed 3 bases at V and 2 bases at J, leaving 6 bases unmatched. The CDR3 has 15 residues. Germline loops: CDR1 LGHNA, CDR2 YNFKEQ. CDR3 bases: TGTGCCAGCAGCCAGACCGGACTAGCTCCCTACGAGCAGTACTTC. Amino acids: CASSQTGLAPYEQYF.